A selection of T cell receptor beta chains follows, all from one sample in a study of blood T cells in healthy people across ages. TCRdb reprocessed the 5' RACE reads with MiXCR, giving one entry per CDR3 protein. The table lists around 1,800,000 distinct CDR3 sequences, about two fifths of them singletons, with approximately 22% in the top ten. Material for sequencing was blood. The receptors stem from a human donor in good health. CDR3s include the opening cysteine and the closing phenylalanine or tryptophan. The D gene is left open where the match is weak. Clone size is given for some rows only: seen once, a few or many times, or a class if the clone is expanded.

many	TRBV13	14	TRBJ2-7	.	CASSLGGRAYEQYF	TGTGCCAGCAGCTTAGGTGGTAGAGCCTACGAGCAGTACTTC
few	TRBV3-1	16	TRBJ2-1	TRBD2	CAGSQKPGGAYNEQFF	TGTGCCGGCAGCCAAAAGCCGGGGGGAGCCTACAATGAGCAGTTCTTC
.	TRBV7-9	16	TRBJ2-3	.	CASSFPGGENTDTQYF	TGTGCCAGCAGCTTCCCCGGCGGGGAGAACACAGATACGCAGTATTTT
.	TRBV29-1	12	TRBJ2-2	.	CSVVVGTGELFF	TGCAGCGTTGTGGTTGGGACCGGGGAGCTGTTTTTT
.	TRBV2	15	TRBJ2-7	TRBD1	CASREGQGRSGEQYF	TGTGCCAGCCGTGAGGGACAGGGGCGTTCTGGCGAGCAGTACTTC
.	TRBV5-5	15	TRBJ1-4	.	CASSSSSGSNEKLFF	TGTGCCAGCAGCTCGTCGTCAGGCTCTAATGAAAAACTGTTTTTT
few	TRBV20-1	12	TRBJ2-7	.	CSATQTLYEQYF	TGCAGTGCTACTCAGACCCTCTACGAGCAGTACTTC
few	TRBV7-9	16	TRBJ2-3	TRBD2	CASSWETSGRTDTQYF	TGTGCCAGCAGCTGGGAGACTAGCGGCAGGACAGATACGCAGTATTTT
.	TRBV28	15	TRBJ2-5	.	CASSTRGGGTETQYF	TGTGCCAGCAGTACTCGTGGAGGGGGGACAGAGACCCAGTACTTC
.	TRBV13	12	TRBJ1-1	.	CASRLGWTEAFF	TGTGCCAGCAGGCTGGGTTGGACTGAAGCTTTCTTT
.	TRBV7-2	12	TRBJ2-1	.	CASSLMRHEQFF	TGTGCCAGCAGCTTAATGCGCCATGAGCAGTTCTTC
few	TRBV11-2	14	TRBJ1-2	.	CASSLETVTNGYTF	TGTGCCAGCAGCTTAGAGACAGTAACGAATGGCTACACCTTC
.	TRBV7-3	14	TRBJ2-2	.	CASRAASNTGELFF	TGTGCCAGCAGAGCAGCTTCGAACACCGGGGAGCTGTTTTTT
.	TRBV7-8	17	TRBJ1-1	.	CASSLESAEHRYTEAFF	TGTGCCAGCAGCTTAGAGAGCGCAGAGCATCGGTACACTGAAGCTTTCTTT
.	TRBV7-2	17	TRBJ1-1	.	CVSSLVVVGRTNTEAFF	TGTGTCAGCAGCCTAGTGGTTGTGGGGAGGACTAACACTGAAGCTTTCTTT
.	TRBV5-6	18	TRBJ2-3	TRBD2	CASSSSRLAGGLTDTQYF	TGTGCCAGCAGCTCCAGTCGACTAGCGGGGGGGCTCACAGATACGCAGTATTTT
few	TRBV7-2	16	TRBJ2-7	TRBD2	CASSLGTSGGYYEQYF	TGTGCCAGCAGCTTAGGGACTAGCGGGGGGTATTACGAGCAGTACTTC
.	TRBV11-2	15	TRBJ1-3	.	CASSSEGSSGNTIYF	TGTGCCAGCAGCTCTGAGGGTTCCTCTGGAAACACCATATATTTT
.	TRBV3-1	15	TRBJ2-5	TRBD1	CASSQDLTGDETQYF	TGTGCCAGCAGCCAAGATTTGACAGGGGACGAGACCCAGTACTTC
.	TRBV7-8	16	TRBJ2-2	.	CASSLTLRRNTGELFF	TGTGCCAGCAGCTTAACCCTTAGGCGGAACACCGGGGAGCTGTTTTTT
.	TRBV20-1	15	TRBJ2-7	TRBD2	CSARDRTSAIYEQYF	TGCAGTGCTAGAGACCGGACTAGCGCAATCTACGAGCAGTACTTC
few	TRBV6-5	15	TRBJ2-2	TRBD1	CASSPRTGLAGELFF	TGTGCCAGCAGTCCCAGGACAGGGTTGGCCGGGGAGCTGTTTTTT
many	TRBV7-9	14	TRBJ2-1	TRBD2	CASTGGGAYNEQFF	TGTGCCAGCACGGGCGGGGGGGCCTACAATGAGCAGTTCTTC
.	TRBV6-5	13	TRBJ1-1	.	CASSGRRDTEAFF	TGTGCCAGCAGCGGACGGAGGGACACTGAAGCTTTCTTT
few	TRBV7-2	14	TRBJ2-3	.	CASMPQGIRDTQYF	TGTGCCAGCATGCCCCAGGGTATAAGAGATACGCAGTATTTT
many	TRBV29-1	14	TRBJ1-2	.	CSVEDRDVNYGYTF	TGCAGCGTTGAAGACAGGGACGTTAACTATGGCTACACCTTC
.	TRBV6-6	13	TRBJ2-1	.	CASSLTFDNEQFF	TGTGCCAGCAGCCTCACATTTGACAATGAGCAGTTCTTC
many	TRBV5-1	11	TRBJ2-1	.	CASSLADEQFF	TGTGCCAGCAGCTTGGCTGATGAGCAGTTCTTC
.	TRBV6-5	12	TRBJ1-1	.	CACSRTDTEAFF	TGTGCCTGCAGTAGGACGGACACTGAAGCTTTCTTT
.	TRBV5-1	15	TRBJ2-7	.	CASSLVQGGRYEQYF	TGCGCCAGCAGCTTGGTACAGGGCGGCCGCTACGAGCAGTACTTC
once	TRBV20-1	15	TRBJ2-1	.	CSASTGLNLYNEQFF	TGCAGTGCTAGTACCGGGCTAAACCTTTACAATGAGCAGTTCTTC
many	TRBV29-1	13	TRBJ2-5	.	CSGSRAPRETQYF	TGCAGCGGTTCCAGGGCCCCTCGGGAGACCCAGTACTTC
.	TRBV4-1	15	TRBJ1-1	.	CASSQDLGQGGRAFF	TGCGCCAGCAGCCAAGATCTCGGCCAGGGTGGTCGGGCTTTCTTT
.	TRBV5-1	17	TRBJ2-1	.	CASSLVVGSSRFNEQFF	TGCGCCAGCAGCTTGGTGGTTGGTTCGAGCAGATTCAATGAGCAGTTCTTC
.	TRBV19	14	TRBJ1-5	.	CASTGISDYQPQHF	TGTGCCAGTACAGGGATCTCCGACTATCAGCCCCAGCATTTT
.	TRBV15	13	TRBJ1-2	.	CATSLRRDGGYTF	TGTGCCACCAGCTTACGACGGGACGGCGGCTACACCTTC
.	TRBV6-5	15	TRBJ2-7	.	CASSSPWTGYYEQYF	TGTGCCAGCAGTTCTCCCTGGACGGGGTACTACGAGCAGTACTTC
.	TRBV4-2	12	TRBJ1-2	.	CAGSHRNYGYTF	TGTGCCGGCAGCCACAGAAACTATGGCTACACCTTC
few	TRBV5-5	15	TRBJ2-7	.	CASSFKSGEPYEQYF	TGTGCCAGCAGCTTTAAATCAGGGGAGCCCTACGAGCAGTACTTC
.	TRBV21-1	15	TRBJ1-2	.	CASSKTGYSNYGYTF	TGTGCCAGCAGCAAGACAGGCTACTCTAACTATGGCTACACCTTC
.	TRBV4-3	15	TRBJ1-1	TRBD1	CASSPDRGGSTEAFF	TGCGCCAGCAGCCCAGACAGGGGGGGGAGCACTGAAGCTTTCTTT
.	TRBV12-3/TRBV12-4	14	TRBJ1-4	.	CASTLRGAGEKLFF	TGTGCCAGCACCTTAAGAGGGGCGGGTGAAAAACTGTTTTTT
.	TRBV7-2	15	TRBJ1-2	.	CASSLSRGLFGGYTF	TGTGCCAGCAGCTTATCCAGGGGCCTCTTCGGGGGCTACACCTTC
.	TRBV6-6	12	TRBJ1-1	.	CASREHNTEAFF	TGTGCCAGCAGGGAACACAACACTGAAGCTTTCTTT
.	TRBV7-2	16	TRBJ2-1	.	CASSLGQGPSYNEQFF	TGTGCCAGCAGCTTAGGGCAGGGCCCCTCCTACAATGAGCAGTTCTTC
.	TRBV4-3	17	TRBJ1-1	.	CASSQETFQGIKTEAFF	TGCGCCAGCAGCCAAGAGACTTTTCAGGGGATCAAGACTGAAGCTTTCTTT
.	TRBV7-2	15	TRBJ2-7	TRBD1	CASSLGTGEHYEQYF	TGTGCCAGCAGCTTAGGGACAGGGGAACATTACGAGCAGTACTTC
.	TRBV7-2	14	TRBJ2-1	.	CASSSVGGSNEQFF	TGTGCCAGCAGCTCCGTGGGGGGCAGCAATGAGCAGTTCTTC
.	TRBV7-2	17	TRBJ2-7	TRBD2	CASSLQISGYASYEQYF	TGTGCCAGCAGCTTACAAATTAGCGGGTATGCCTCCTACGAGCAGTACTTC
.	TRBV27	17	TRBJ2-1	TRBD1	CASSRRLVRGTGNEQFF	TGTGCCAGCAGTCGACGACTAGTTAGGGGGACAGGGAATGAGCAGTTCTTC
few	TRBV6-5	15	TRBJ1-2	.	CASSRTTQGNYGYTF	TGTGCCAGCAGTCGAACCACCCAGGGGAACTATGGCTACACCTTC
.	TRBV12-3/TRBV12-4	14	TRBJ1-1	.	CASRLQGVRTEAFF	TGTGCCAGCAGATTACAGGGAGTTCGGACTGAAGCTTTCTTT
.	TRBV6-5	16	TRBJ1-2	TRBD1	CASTDPLGQGAGGYAF	TGTGCCAGCACCGACCCCCTAGGACAGGGGGCTGGCGGCTACGCCTTC
.	TRBV19	13	TRBJ2-7	.	CASGEDSLDEQYF	TGTGCCAGTGGGGAGGACAGCCTCGACGAGCAGTACTTC
few	TRBV15	16	TRBJ1-2	.	CATSRDRQEGSYGYTF	TGTGCCACCAGCAGAGATCGTCAGGAGGGGAGTTATGGCTACACCTTC